These T cell receptor beta chains were read from a single sample in a study of blood T cells in healthy people across ages. A single record per CDR3 protein comes from TCRdb applying MiXCR to the 5' RACE reads. The sample carries some 1.5 million distinct CDR3 sequences, approximately 39% recorded once. Sequences were obtained from blood. Receptors originate from a young woman in good health. The CDR3 runs from the conserved cysteine through the conserved F or W. The D gene is left open where the match is weak. For some rows the clone size is stated as once, few or many, or as a class when expanded; others skip it.

clone_size | j_call | v_call | d_call | cdr3_nt | cdr3_aa
NA | TRBJ2-2 | TRBV29-1 | NA | TGCAGCGCGTCCGGCGGGCCGGGGCTTGGGGAGCTGTTTTTT | CSASGGPGLGELFF
NA | TRBJ1-6 | TRBV4-2 | NA | TGTGACAGCAGCCAAGACCAGCAGGGCCGCTCACCCCTCCACTTT | CDSSQDQQGRSPLHF
NA | TRBJ2-1 | TRBV28 | NA | TGTGCCAGCAGTAGGCGGTTCAATGAGCAGTTCTTC | CASSRRFNEQFF
few | TRBJ2-1 | TRBV6-5 | TRBD2 | TGTGCCAGCAGTTACGGCGGGAGGGCGAATGAGCAGTTCTTC | CASSYGGRANEQFF
once | TRBJ1-1 | TRBV5-1 | NA | TGCGCCAGCAGCTTAGCCGGGCAAGATGGTGAAGCTTTCTTT | CASSLAGQDGEAFF
NA | TRBJ1-1 | TRBV6-2/TRBV6-3 | NA | TGTGCCAGCAGTTACACAGTGGTGAACACTGAAGCTTTCTTT | CASSYTVVNTEAFF
NA | TRBJ2-4 | TRBV9 | NA | TGTGCCAGCAGCGTACACAGGGAAAGCTACAAGCAGTACTTC | CASSVHRESYKQYF
NA | TRBJ2-3 | TRBV6-6 | TRBD2 | TGTGCCAGCAGTTACGGATCGATAGCGGGGAGCACAGATACGCAGTATTTT | CASSYGSIAGSTDTQYF
NA | TRBJ2-1 | TRBV12-3/TRBV12-4 | NA | TGTGCCACTAGCGAGGATGAGCAGTTCTTC | CATSEDEQFF
few | TRBJ2-5 | TRBV6-6 | TRBD2 | TGTGCCAGCAGCGGTAGCGGGGGGAACCAAGAGACCCAGTACTTC | CASSGSGGNQETQYF
NA | TRBJ2-3 | TRBV14 | NA | TGTGCCAGCAACCAAGAGCTAGCTTCACCGCAGTATTTT | CASNQELASPQYF
NA | TRBJ2-7 | TRBV5-1 | TRBD2 | TGCGCCAGCAGCTTGGGGTCTAGCGGGAGTTCAACCTACGAGCAGTACTTC | CASSLGSSGSSTYEQYF
NA | TRBJ2-2 | TRBV6-5 | NA | TGTGCCAGCAGTTCAAACAGTCACACCGGGGAGCTGTTTTTT | CASSSNSHTGELFF
NA | TRBJ2-1 | TRBV30 | TRBD1 | TGTGCCGGAAGCAGCACAGGGGTCTATGAGCAGTTCTTC | CAGSSTGVYEQFF
NA | TRBJ1-1 | TRBV15 | NA | TGTGCCACCAGCAGAGAACAGGGACGCACTGAAGCTTTCTTT | CATSREQGRTEAFF
few | TRBJ2-5 | TRBV25-1 | TRBD1 | TGTGCCAGCAGTGTAGGGACAGCGCTCGAGACCCAGTACTTC | CASSVGTALETQYF
NA | TRBJ2-1 | TRBV9 | TRBD2 | TGTGCCAGCAGCGTATGGCAGCGGGGAAAGCGTGATGAGCAGTTCTTC | CASSVWQRGKRDEQFF
NA | TRBJ2-7 | TRBV6-6 | TRBD2 | TGTGCCAGCAGTTACCGGACTAGCCCGACCTACGAGCAGTACTTC | CASSYRTSPTYEQYF
NA | TRBJ2-7 | TRBV2 | TRBD2 | TGTGCCAGCAGTGAACTTCGACTAGCGGGATACAACAATGAGCAGTACTTC | CASSELRLAGYNNEQYF
NA | TRBJ2-2 | TRBV7-9 | NA | TGTGCCAGCAGCTTCGACCTGAACACCGGGGAGCTGTTTTTT | CASSFDLNTGELFF
once | TRBJ2-3 | TRBV6-4 | NA | TGTGCCAGCAGCCTTGAGCAGGGGAATACGCAGTATTTT | CASSLEQGNTQYF
many | TRBJ2-7 | TRBV27 | NA | TGTGCCAGCAGTTTATCCGAGCAGTACTTC | CASSLSEQYF
NA | TRBJ2-1 | TRBV4-3 | NA | TGCGCCTCAAGGGGGACGGACTACAATGGGCAGTTCTTC | CASRGTDYNGQFF
NA | TRBJ2-3 | TRBV9 | TRBD2 | TGTGCCAGCAGCGTCGGGACTACAAGGGCAGATACGCAGTATTTT | CASSVGTTRADTQYF
few | TRBJ1-6 | TRBV6-6 | TRBD1 | TGTGCCAGCAGCCCACCTTACGGGACAGCCTATAATTCACCCCTCCACTTT | CASSPPYGTAYNSPLHF
NA | TRBJ1-5 | TRBV6-1 | NA | TGTGCCAGCAGTGACGGGCAGGTGGGTCAGCCCCAGCATTTT | CASSDGQVGQPQHF
NA | TRBJ2-3 | TRBV29-1 | NA | TGCAGCGTTTCGCATCCAGATACGCAGTATTTT | CSVSHPDTQYF
NA | TRBJ1-2 | TRBV7-9 | NA | TGTGCCAGCAGTAACGTGGGTGGCTACACCTTC | CASSNVGGYTF
NA | TRBJ2-7 | TRBV7-9 | NA | TGTGCCAGCAGCTTAACCCGTAGCTCCTACGAGCAGTACTTC | CASSLTRSSYEQYF
NA | TRBJ2-7 | TRBV14 | NA | TGTGCCAGCAGCAACGGATGGGAAGGGAATGAGCAGTACTTC | CASSNGWEGNEQYF
few | TRBJ2-3 | TRBV2 | NA | TGTGCCAGCAGTGGTCCGGGGACCCTTAGCACAGATACGCAGTATTTT | CASSGPGTLSTDTQYF
NA | TRBJ2-7 | TRBV27 | NA | TGTGCCGGCAGTTTCGGTGTAGCGGAGGCCTACGAGCAGTACTTC | CAGSFGVAEAYEQYF
NA | TRBJ2-3 | TRBV7-2 | NA | TGTGCCAGCAGTTTCGGGACCGCAGATACGCAGTATTTT | CASSFGTADTQYF
few | TRBJ2-1 | TRBV4-3 | NA | TGCGCCAGCAGCCAGGACAGCGATACCTACAATGAGCAGTTCTTC | CASSQDSDTYNEQFF
few | TRBJ2-3 | TRBV6-5 | NA | TGTGCCAGCAGTTACTCGAGGGCTAGCTTCTTTCTAGATACGCAGTATTTT | CASSYSRASFFLDTQYF
few | TRBJ2-7 | TRBV20-1 | NA | TGCAGTGCACGGGACAGGACTAGAGAGCAGTACTTC | CSARDRTREQYF